This T cell receptor (beta chain) was captured in a study of blood T cells in healthy people across ages. Using a J-beta primer mix together with a sample-barcoded 5' primer, a second PCR was run for roughly 6 to 11 cycles. MiXCR was run by TCRdb on the 5' RACE reads, yielding one entry per CDR3 protein. Among hundreds of thousands of distinct CDR3 sequences listed, nearly 60% were seen once. J was trimmed by 5 bases and V by 5 bases; bases with no gene match: 16. Germline V gene data show CDR1 as SQVTM and CDR2 as ANQGSEA. This CDR3 comprises 16 residues. This TCR derives from a man aged 30 to 39 in good health. J is TRBJ1-1 and V is TRBV29-1, with 8 bases fitting TRBD1. The source material was blood. In DNA form, the CDR3 reads TGCAGCGTTTTAGGACAGGGTCTCAGCTTTTGGACTGAAGCTTTCTTT. This gives the protein CSVLGQGLSFWTEAFF.